This TCR beta chain emerged from a study of cytomegalovirus exposure and HLA in healthy donors. Turning to the study itself: Earlier, approximately 190 million T cells were analyzed, and more than 100 million unique TCR beta sequences were found among them.

With 60 Vbeta and 13 Jbeta primers, the PCR was carried out. This table comes from immunoSEQ multiplex PCR, and its TCRdb copy is limited to in-frame clones, with some not included. The sample records around 180,000 clones, less than 90% being singletons. Comments on this clone: Its antigen is still unknown.

Study-level points and caveats: Sequencing depth across donors, presence/absence analyses assumed, was roughly uniform. No immune exposure information besides CMV serostatus was available.

The CDR3 is made up of 13 amino acids. Germline lookup yields CDR1 SGHRS and CDR2 YFSETQ. Trimming took 0 bases from V and 2 from J, leaving 5 bases between them. This clonotype was obtained from a girl under two years old in good health and CMV-seronegative. This chain uses TRBV5-1 with TRBJ1-2; D remains unclear. Specimen: PBMCs. The CDR3 nucleotides read TGCGCCAGCAGCTTGGAGAGGAACTATGGCTACACCTTC. Protein: CASSLERNYGYTF. The complete variable domain, with remaining parts taken from reference TRBV5-1 and TRBJ1-2, reads KAGVTQTPRYLIKTRGQQVTLSCSPISGHRSVSWYQQTPGQGLQFLFEYFSETQRNKGNFPGRFSGRQFSNSRSEMNVSTLELGDSALYLCASSLERNYGYTFGSGTRLTVV.